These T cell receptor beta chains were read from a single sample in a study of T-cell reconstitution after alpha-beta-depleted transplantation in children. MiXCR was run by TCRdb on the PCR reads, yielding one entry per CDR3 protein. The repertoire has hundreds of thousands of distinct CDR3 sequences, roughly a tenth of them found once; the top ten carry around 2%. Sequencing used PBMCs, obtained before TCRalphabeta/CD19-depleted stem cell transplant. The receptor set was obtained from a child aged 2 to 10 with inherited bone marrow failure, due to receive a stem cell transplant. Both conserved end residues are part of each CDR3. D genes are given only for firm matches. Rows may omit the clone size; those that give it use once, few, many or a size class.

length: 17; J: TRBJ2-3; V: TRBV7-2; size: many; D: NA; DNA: TGTGCCAGCAGCTTAGTAGAGGGAGGCCTTGGAACAGATACGCAGTATTTT; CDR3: CASSLVEGGLGTDTQYF
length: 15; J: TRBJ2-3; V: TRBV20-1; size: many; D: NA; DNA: TGCAGTGCTAGAGACCCAGCGCGGAGCACAGATACGCAGTATTTT; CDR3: CSARDPARSTDTQYF
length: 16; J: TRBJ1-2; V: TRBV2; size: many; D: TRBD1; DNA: TGTGCCAGCAGTAAGTCCGGGACAGTCCCCCGCTATGGCTACACCTTC; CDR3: CASSKSGTVPRYGYTF
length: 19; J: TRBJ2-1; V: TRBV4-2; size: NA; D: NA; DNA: TGTGCCAGCAGCCCACCCGGGACAGATAGCGGGTACTACTACAATGAGCAGTTCTTC; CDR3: CASSPPGTDSGYYYNEQFF
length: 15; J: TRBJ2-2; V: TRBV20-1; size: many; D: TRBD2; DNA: TGCAGTGCTCCTTGGAGCGGGAGAGGGACCGGGGAGCTGTTTTTT; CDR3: CSAPWSGRGTGELFF
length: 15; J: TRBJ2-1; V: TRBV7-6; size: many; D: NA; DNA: TGTGCCAGCAGCTTAGCACTGGGGGCCTACAATGAGCAGTTCTTC; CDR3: CASSLALGAYNEQFF
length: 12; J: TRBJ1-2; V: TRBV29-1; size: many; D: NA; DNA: TGCAGCGTTGCGGACAGTAACTATGGCTACACCTTC; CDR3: CSVADSNYGYTF
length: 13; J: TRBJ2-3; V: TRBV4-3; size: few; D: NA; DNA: TGCGCCAGCAGCCCAGACGAACTGGATACGCAGTATTTT; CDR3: CASSPDELDTQYF
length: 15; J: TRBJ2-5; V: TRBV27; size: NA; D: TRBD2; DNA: TGTGCCAGCAGTTTATACCGGGGGGGGGACGAGACCCAGTACTTC; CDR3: CASSLYRGGDETQYF
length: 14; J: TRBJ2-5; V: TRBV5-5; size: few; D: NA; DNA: TGTGCCAGCAGCCCGCGGAGGGCCCAAGAGACCCAGTACTTC; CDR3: CASSPRRAQETQYF
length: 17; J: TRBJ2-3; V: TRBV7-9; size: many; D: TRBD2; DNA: TGTGCCAGCAGCTTATCCCTCAGCGGGAGCATAACAGATACGCAGTATTTT; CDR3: CASSLSLSGSITDTQYF
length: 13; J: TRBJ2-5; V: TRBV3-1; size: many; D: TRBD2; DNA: TGTGCCAGCAGCCAATCTAGCGGGGAGACCCAGTACTTC; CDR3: CASSQSSGETQYF
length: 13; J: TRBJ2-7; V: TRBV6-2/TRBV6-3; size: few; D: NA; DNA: TGTGCCAGCAGTTACGCTAGCCGGTACGAGCAGTACTTC; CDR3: CASSYASRYEQYF
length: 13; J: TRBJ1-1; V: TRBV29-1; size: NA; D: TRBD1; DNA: TGCAGCGGGGGGACAGGGGAGAACACTGAAGCTTTCTTT; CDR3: CSGGTGENTEAFF
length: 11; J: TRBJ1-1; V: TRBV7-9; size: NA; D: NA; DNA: TGTGCCAGCAGCTCCAGTACTGAAGCTTTCTTT; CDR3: CASSSSTEAFF
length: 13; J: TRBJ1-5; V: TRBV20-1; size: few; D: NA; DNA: TGCAGTGCTAGAGATTATAGCAATCAGCCCCAGCATTTT; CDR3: CSARDYSNQPQHF
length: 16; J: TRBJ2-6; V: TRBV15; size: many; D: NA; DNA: TGTGCCACCAGCAGAGATGTCTTGGGAGGGGCCAACGTCCTGACTTTC; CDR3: CATSRDVLGGANVLTF
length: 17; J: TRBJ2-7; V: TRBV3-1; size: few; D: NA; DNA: TGTGCCAGCAGCCCGTCCTACCGGGACTCGAACTCCTACGAGCAGTACTTC; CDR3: CASSPSYRDSNSYEQYF
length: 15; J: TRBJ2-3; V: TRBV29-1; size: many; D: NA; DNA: TGCAGCGTCCTTACCGTGGGGGGTCGCACAGATACGCAGTATTTT; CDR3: CSVLTVGGRTDTQYF
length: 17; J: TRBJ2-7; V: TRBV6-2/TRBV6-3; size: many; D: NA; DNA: TGTGCCAGCAGTTTGCAAAGCCTTCGCGACAGATTCTACGAGCAGTACTTC; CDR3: CASSLQSLRDRFYEQYF
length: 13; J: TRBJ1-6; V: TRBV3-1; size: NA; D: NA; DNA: TGTGCCAGCAGCCAAAGGACCCACTCAAACCTCCACTTT; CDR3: CASSQRTHSNLHF
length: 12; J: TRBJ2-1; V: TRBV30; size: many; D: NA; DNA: TGTGCCTGGAGTCCAGACTTCAATGAGCAGTTCTTC; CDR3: CAWSPDFNEQFF
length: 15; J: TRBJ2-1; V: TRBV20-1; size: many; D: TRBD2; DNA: TGCAGTGCTAGGGGACTAGCGGGAGGGCCAGGTGAGCAGTTCTTC; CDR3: CSARGLAGGPGEQFF
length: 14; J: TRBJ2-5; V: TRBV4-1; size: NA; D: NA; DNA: TGCGCCAGCAGCCCAGTGATGGTCCCAGAGACCCAGTACTTC; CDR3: CASSPVMVPETQYF
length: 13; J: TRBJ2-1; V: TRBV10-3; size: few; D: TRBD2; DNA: TGTGCCATCGCCCCGGACTGGGGGGGTGAGCAGTTCTTC; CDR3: CAIAPDWGGEQFF
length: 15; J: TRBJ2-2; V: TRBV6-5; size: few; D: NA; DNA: TGTGCCAGCAGTTACCCTGGTCGGGGGACCGGGGAGCTGTTTTTT; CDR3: CASSYPGRGTGELFF
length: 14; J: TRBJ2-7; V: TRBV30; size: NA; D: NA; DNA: TGTGCCTGGAGTGGCGCAGGGTCTCTCTACGAGCAGTACTTC; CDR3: CAWSGAGSLYEQYF
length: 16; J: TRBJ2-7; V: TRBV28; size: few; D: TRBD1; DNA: TGTGCCAGCAGTTTAGGTAGGGGACAGGGTCCCACCGAGCAGTACTTC; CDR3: CASSLGRGQGPTEQYF
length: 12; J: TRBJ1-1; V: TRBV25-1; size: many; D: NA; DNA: TGTGCCAGCAGTGAGGGATACACTGAAGCTTTCTTT; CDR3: CASSEGYTEAFF
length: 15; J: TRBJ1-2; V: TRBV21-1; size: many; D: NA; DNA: TGTGCCAGCAGCAAGCAGGGACTTTATAACTATGGCTACACCTTC; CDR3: CASSKQGLYNYGYTF
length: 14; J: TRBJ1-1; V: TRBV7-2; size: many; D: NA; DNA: TGTGCCAGCAGCTTAGCCGTATTCCGGGATAAAGCTTTCTTT; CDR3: CASSLAVFRDKAFF
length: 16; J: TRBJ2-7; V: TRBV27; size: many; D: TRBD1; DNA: TGTGCCAGCAGTTTATCGACAGGGGATATCTCCTACGAGCAGTACTTC; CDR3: CASSLSTGDISYEQYF
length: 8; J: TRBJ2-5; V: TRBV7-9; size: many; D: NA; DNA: TGTGCCATCGGGACCCAGTACTTC; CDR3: CAIGTQYF
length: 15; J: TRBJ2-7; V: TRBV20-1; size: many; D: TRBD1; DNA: TGCAGTGCTAGGACAGGGTTATTTGGTCCCTACGAGCAGTACTTC; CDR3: CSARTGLFGPYEQYF
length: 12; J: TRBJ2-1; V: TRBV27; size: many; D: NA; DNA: TGTGCCAGCAGCCTGGGACTGAGGGAGCAGTTCTTC; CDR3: CASSLGLREQFF
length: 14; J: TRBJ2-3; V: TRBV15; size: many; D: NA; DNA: TGTGCCACCAGCAGAGATTTGGCGGGAGATACGCAGTATTTT; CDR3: CATSRDLAGDTQYF
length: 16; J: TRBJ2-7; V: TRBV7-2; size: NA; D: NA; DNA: TGTGCCAGCAGCTCGATCCCATCAATACAGGGTGGGGAGCAGTACTTC; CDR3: CASSSIPSIQGGEQYF
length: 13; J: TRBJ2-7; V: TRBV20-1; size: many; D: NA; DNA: TGCAGTGCTAGAGATGGTAGGGGAAACGAGCAGTACTTC; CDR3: CSARDGRGNEQYF
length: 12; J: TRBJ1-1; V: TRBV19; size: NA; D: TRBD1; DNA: TGTGCCAGTAGTATGACAGGGACTGAAGCTTTCTTT; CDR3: CASSMTGTEAFF
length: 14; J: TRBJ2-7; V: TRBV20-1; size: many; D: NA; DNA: TGCAGTGCTAGAGATTGGGGGAGGCTAGGGGAGCAGTACTTC; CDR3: CSARDWGRLGEQYF
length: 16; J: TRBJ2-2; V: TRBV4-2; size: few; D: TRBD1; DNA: TGTGCCAGCAGCCAAGGGACAGGGAGGATGGCCGGGGAGCTGTTTTTT; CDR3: CASSQGTGRMAGELFF
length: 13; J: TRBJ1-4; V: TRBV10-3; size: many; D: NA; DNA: TGTGCCACCCTCCGGGCCCTAGAGGAAAAACTGTTTTTT; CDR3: CATLRALEEKLFF
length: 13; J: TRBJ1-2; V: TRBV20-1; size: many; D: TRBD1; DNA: TGCAGTGCCCCTGACAGGGGGGACTATGGCTACACCTTC; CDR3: CSAPDRGDYGYTF
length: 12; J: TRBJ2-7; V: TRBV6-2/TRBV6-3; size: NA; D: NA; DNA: TGTGCCAGCAGTTATCGTAGCGGCGAGCAGTACTTC; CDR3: CASSYRSGEQYF
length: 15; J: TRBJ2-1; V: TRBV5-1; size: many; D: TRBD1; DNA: TGCGCCAGCAGCGCCCCGGGACAGGGTCTCAATGAGCAGTTCTTC; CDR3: CASSAPGQGLNEQFF
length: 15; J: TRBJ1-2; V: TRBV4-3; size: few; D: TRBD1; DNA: TGCGCCAGCAGCCAAGAGAGGGGGCTAAACTATGGCTACACCTTC; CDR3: CASSQERGLNYGYTF
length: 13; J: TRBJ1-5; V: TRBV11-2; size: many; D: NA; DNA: TGTGCCAGCAGCTCTCGCCCGAATCAGCCCCAGCATTTT; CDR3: CASSSRPNQPQHF
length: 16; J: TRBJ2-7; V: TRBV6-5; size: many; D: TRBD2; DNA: TGTGCCAGCAGTTACGGAGGGAGGGCCAAACTCCACGAGCAGTACTTC; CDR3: CASSYGGRAKLHEQYF
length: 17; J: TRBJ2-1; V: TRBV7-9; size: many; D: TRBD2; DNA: TGTGCCAGCAGCTCAGCCAGCGGGAGGGCCTCCTACAATGAGCAGTTCTTC; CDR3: CASSSASGRASYNEQFF
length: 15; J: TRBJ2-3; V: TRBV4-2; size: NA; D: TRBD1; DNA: TGTGCCAGCAGCCACAGACAGGGGGAAACAGATACGCAGTATTTT; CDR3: CASSHRQGETDTQYF
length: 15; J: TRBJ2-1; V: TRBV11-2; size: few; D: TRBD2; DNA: TGTGCCAGCAGCTATAGCGGGCGAAAGGTCAATGAGCAGTTCTTC; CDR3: CASSYSGRKVNEQFF
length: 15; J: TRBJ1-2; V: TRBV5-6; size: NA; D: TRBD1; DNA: TGTGCCAGCAGCTTGTTGACCAGGGGGCACTATGGCTACACCTTC; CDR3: CASSLLTRGHYGYTF